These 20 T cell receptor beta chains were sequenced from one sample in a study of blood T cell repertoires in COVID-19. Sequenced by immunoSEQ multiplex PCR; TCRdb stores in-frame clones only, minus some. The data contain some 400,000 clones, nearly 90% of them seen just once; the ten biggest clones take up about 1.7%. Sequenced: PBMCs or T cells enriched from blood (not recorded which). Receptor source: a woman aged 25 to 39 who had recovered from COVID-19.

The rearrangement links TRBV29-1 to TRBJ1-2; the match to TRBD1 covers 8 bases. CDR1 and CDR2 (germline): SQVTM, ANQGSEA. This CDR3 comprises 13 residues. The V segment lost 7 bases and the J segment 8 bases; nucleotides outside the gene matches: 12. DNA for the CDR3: TGCAGCGCTGGACAGGGAGTGGGACTCGGCTACACCTTC. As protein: CSAGQGVGLGYTF.

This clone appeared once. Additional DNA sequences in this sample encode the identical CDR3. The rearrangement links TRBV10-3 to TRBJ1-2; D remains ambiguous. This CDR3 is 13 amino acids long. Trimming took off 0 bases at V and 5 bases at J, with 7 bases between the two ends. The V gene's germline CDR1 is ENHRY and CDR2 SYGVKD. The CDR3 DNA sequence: TGTGCCATCAGTGAGTCGACCGGGTATGGCTACACCTTC. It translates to CAISESTGYGYTF.

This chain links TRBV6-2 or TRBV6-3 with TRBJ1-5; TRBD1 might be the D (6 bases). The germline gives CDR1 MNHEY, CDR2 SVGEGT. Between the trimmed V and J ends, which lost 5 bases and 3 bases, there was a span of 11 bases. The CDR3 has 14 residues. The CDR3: CASSGDRSNQPQHF. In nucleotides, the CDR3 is TGTGCCAGCAGTGGTGACAGGTCCAATCAGCCCCAGCATTTT.

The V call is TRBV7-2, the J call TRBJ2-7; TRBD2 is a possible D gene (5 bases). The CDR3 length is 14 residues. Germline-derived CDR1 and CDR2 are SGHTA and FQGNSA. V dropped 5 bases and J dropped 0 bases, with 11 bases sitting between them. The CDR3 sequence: CASSQDYASYEQYF. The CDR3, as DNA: TGTGCCAGCAGCCAAGACTACGCCTCCTACGAGCAGTACTTC.

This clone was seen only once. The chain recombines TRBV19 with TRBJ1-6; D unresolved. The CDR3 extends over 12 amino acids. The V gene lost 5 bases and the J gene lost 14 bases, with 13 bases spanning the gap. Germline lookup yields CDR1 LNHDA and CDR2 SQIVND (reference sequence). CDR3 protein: CASSAPRQSLHF. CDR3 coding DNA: TGTGCCAGTAGTGCGCCCCGCCAATCCCTCCACTTT.

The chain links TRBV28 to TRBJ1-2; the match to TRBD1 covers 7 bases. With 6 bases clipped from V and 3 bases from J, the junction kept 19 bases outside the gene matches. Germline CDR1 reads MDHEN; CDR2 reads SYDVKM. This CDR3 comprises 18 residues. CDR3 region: CASSLTDISRGRDYGYTF. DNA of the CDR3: TGTGCCAGCAGCCTAACCGATATTTCGAGGGGGCGAGACTATGGCTACACCTTC.

CDR3 DNA sequence: TGTGCCAGCAGCTCCGGGGGGCAAGTCACTGAAGCTTTCTTT. It is translated as CASSSGGQVTEAFF. V and J are TRBV5-6 and TRBJ1-1; perhaps TRBD1 as D (6 bases). Trimming took 3 bases from V and 4 from J, leaving 13 bases between them. This CDR3 spans 14 amino acids. Germline CDR1 and CDR2: SGHDT and YYEEEE.

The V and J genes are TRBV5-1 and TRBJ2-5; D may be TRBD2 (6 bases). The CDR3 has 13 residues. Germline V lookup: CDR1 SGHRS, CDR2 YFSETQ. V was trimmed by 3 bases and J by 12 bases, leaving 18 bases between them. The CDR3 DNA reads TGCGCCAGCAGCTCCGGGGAGATAGGGACTGAGTACTTC. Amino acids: CASSSGEIGTEYF.

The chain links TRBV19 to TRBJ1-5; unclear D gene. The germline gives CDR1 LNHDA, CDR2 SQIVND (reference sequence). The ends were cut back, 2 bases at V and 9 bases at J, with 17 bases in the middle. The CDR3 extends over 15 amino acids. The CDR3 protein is CASSILLLGRGPQHF. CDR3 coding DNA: TGTGCCAGTAGTATACTGCTTCTGGGCCGGGGGCCCCAGCATTTT.

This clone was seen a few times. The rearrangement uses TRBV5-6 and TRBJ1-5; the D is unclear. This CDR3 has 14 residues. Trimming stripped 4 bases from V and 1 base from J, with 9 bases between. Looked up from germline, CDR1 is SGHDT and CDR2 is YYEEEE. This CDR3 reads CASSPRASNQPQHF. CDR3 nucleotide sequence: TGTGCCAGCAGCCCGCGGGCCAGCAATCAGCCCCAGCATTTT.

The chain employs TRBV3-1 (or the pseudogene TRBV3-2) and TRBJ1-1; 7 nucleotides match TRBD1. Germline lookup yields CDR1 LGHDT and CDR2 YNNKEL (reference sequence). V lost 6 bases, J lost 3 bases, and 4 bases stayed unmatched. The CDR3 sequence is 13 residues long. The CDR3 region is CASSLTGDTEAFF. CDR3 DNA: TGTGCCAGCAGTTTAACAGGGGACACTGAAGCTTTCTTT.

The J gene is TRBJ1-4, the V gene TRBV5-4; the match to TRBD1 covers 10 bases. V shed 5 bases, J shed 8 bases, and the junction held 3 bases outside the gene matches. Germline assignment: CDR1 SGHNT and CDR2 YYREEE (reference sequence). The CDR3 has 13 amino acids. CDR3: CASSDRGREKLFF. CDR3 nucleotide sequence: TGTGCCAGCAGTGACAGGGGGCGCGAAAAACTGTTTTTT.

CDR3 residues: CASSRGQPGSPLHF. CDR3 nucleotide sequence: TGTGCCAGCAGCCGGGGACAGCCGGGATCACCCCTCCACTTT. The V gene is TRBV7-3, the J gene TRBJ1-6; 7 nucleotides align to TRBD1. Germline V gene data show CDR1 as SGHTA and CDR2 as FQGTGA. The CDR3 sequence is 14 residues long. V lost 5 bases, J lost 10 bases, and 8 bases stayed unmatched. The variable domain in full, completed from reference TRBV7-3 and TRBJ1-6, reads GAGVSQTPSNKVTEKGKYVELRCDPISGHTALYWYRQSLGQGPEFLIYFQGTGAADDSGLPNDRFFAVRPEGSVSTLKIQRTERGDSAVYLCASSRGQPGSPLHFGNGTRLTVT.

CDR3 coding DNA: TGTGCCAGCAGTGAAAACAGACCAACTAATGAAAAACTGTTTTTT. Translated: CASSENRPTNEKLFF. V gene TRBV6-1 combines with J gene TRBJ1-4; D remains ambiguous. The CDR3 length is 15 residues. The ends were cut back, 2 bases at V and 0 bases at J, with 7 bases in the middle. Germline V gene sequence: CDR1 MNHNS, CDR2 SASEGT.

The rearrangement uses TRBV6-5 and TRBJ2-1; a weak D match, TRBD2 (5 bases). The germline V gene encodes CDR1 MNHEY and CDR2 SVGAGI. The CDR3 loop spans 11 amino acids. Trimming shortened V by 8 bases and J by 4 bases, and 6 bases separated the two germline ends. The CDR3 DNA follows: TGTGCCAGCGGGAGTTACAATGAGCAGTTCTTC. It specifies CASGSYNEQFF.

This chain's CDR3 is CASRRGGGVGNTIYF. The DNA of the CDR3 is TGTGCCAGCAGAAGAGGGGGAGGGGTTGGAAACACCATATATTTT. This sequence joins TRBV6-5 and TRBJ1-3; TRBD1 might be the D (6 bases). V lost 6 bases and J 3 bases, leaving 15 bases between the germline ends. The CDR3 runs to 15 residues. Germline-derived CDR1 and CDR2 are MNHEY and SVGAGI.

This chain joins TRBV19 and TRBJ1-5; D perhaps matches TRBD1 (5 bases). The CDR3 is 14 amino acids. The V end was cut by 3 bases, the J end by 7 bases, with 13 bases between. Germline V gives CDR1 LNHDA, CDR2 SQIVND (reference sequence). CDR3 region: CASSMAGGGQPQHF. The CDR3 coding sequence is TGTGCCAGTAGTATGGCGGGCGGGGGGCAGCCCCAGCATTTT.

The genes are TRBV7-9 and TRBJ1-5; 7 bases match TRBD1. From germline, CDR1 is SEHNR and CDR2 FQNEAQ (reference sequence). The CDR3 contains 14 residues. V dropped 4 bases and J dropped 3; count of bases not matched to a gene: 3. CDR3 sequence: CASSSDRLNQPQHF. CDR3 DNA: TGTGCCAGCAGCTCGGACAGGCTCAATCAGCCCCAGCATTTT. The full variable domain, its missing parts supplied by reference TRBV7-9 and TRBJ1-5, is DTGVSQNPRHKITKRGQNVTFRCDPISEHNRLYWYRQTLGQGPEFLTYFQNEAQLEKSRLLSDRFSAERPKGSFSTLEIQRTEQGDSAMYLCASSSDRLNQPQHFGDGTRLSIL.

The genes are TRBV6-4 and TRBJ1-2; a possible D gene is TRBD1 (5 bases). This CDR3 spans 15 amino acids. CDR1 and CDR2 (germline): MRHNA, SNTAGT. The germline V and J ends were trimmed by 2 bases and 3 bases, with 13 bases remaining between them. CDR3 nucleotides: TGTGCCAGCAGTGACGGGTTACGGGACTACTATGGCTACACCTTC. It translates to CASSDGLRDYYGYTF.

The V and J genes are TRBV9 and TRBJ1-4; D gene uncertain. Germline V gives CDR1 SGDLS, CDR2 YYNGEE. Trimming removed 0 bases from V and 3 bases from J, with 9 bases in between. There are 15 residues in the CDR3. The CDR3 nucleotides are TGTGCCAGCAGCGTAGGGTCGACTCCTAATGAAAAACTGTTTTTT. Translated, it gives CASSVGSTPNEKLFF.